The 32 T cell receptor beta chains in this list originate from one sample, sequenced in a study of T cell repertoires in cytomegalovirus infection. Using its own MiXCR run on the reads, TCRdb lists one record per CDR3 protein. The repertoire holds approximately 730,000 distinct CDR3 sequences, about 30% seen once, with about 20% in the top ten. Antigens of these TCRs are unknown. The input for sequencing was cultured PBMCs, taken from culture after CMV antigen stimulation. These TCRs come from a human donor in good health (CMV status not recorded). Some clones in this sample may be carry-over from other donors' samples.

This chain connects TRBV29-1 to TRBJ1-2; the D is unclear. Per germline, CDR1 SQVTM and CDR2 ANQGSEA. The CDR3 totals 11 residues. V dropped 0 bases and J dropped 14 bases, with 13 bases sitting between them. The CDR3 loop reads CSVEDRTPGTF. The CDR3 DNA reads as TGCAGCGTTGAAGATCGCACCCCCGGTACCTTC.

A single count supports this clonotype. The rearrangement uses TRBV12-3 or TRBV12-4 and TRBJ1-1; possible D gene TRBD1, 5 bases. The CDR3 totals 15 residues. The ends were cut back, 6 bases at V and 0 bases at J, with 14 bases in the middle. The CDR3 DNA reads as TGTGCCAGCAGGCATCATCAGGGATTGAACACTGAAGCTTTCTTT. This gives the protein CASRHHQGLNTEAFF.

This chain connects TRBV19 to TRBJ2-1; 15 nucleotides match TRBD2. The CDR3 extends over 15 amino acids. V shed 7 bases and J 9 bases; nucleotides not matched to a gene: 7. Germline CDR1 LNHDA, CDR2 SQIVND (reference sequence). As DNA, the CDR3 is TGTGCCAGTACCCGGACTAGCGGGGGGGTTGCTGAGCAGTTCTTC. Encoded protein: CASTRTSGGVAEQFF.

This clonotype was counted many times. V and J are TRBV7-2 and TRBJ2-1; 11 nucleotides align to TRBD2. CDR3 size: 15 residues. Trimming at V came to 7 bases and at J to 4 bases, leaving 6 bases not matched to a gene. The V gene's germline CDR1 is SGHTA and CDR2 FQGNSA. The CDR3: CASILGTSGYNEQFF. CDR3 coding DNA: TGTGCCAGCATCTTGGGGACTAGCGGTTACAATGAGCAGTTCTTC.

Remarks on this clonotype: A much larger clone differs from this one at a single base, so this may be a read error. The V and J genes are TRBV11-3 and TRBJ2-7; D gene ambiguous. Germline V gene data show CDR1 as SGHNT and CDR2 as YENEEA. V lost 2 bases and J 3 bases, leaving 8 bases between the germline ends. The CDR3 runs to 13 residues. CDR3 nucleotide sequence: TGTGCCAGCAGCTTACGGGTTAACTACGAGCAGTACTTC. Its translation is CASSLRVNYEQYF.

The V and J genes are TRBV12-3 or TRBV12-4 and TRBJ1-3, with D unclear. The CDR3 is made up of 12 amino acids. Trimming removed 3 bases from V and 6 bases from J, with 6 bases in between. The CDR3 coding sequence is TGTGCCAGCAGTTTCGGGGAAAACACCATATATTTT. This translates into CASSFGENTIYF.

This clonotype was found once. This chain joins TRBV7-2 and TRBJ2-1; 7 positions agree with TRBD1. Germline V gene lookup returns CDR1 SGHTA and CDR2 FQGNSA. The CDR3 extends over 16 amino acids. V trimming: 1 base; J trimming: 10 bases; junction bases outside the gene matches: 13. CDR3 amino acids: CASSLGGGYSTYEQFF. The DNA of the CDR3 is TGTGCCAGCAGCTTAGGAGGGGGCTATTCGACCTACGAGCAGTTCTTC.

The chain carries TRBV6-5 and TRBJ2-4; the match to TRBD1 covers 9 bases. Losses at the gene ends were 5 bases for V and 6 bases for J; bases not matched to a gene: 2. The CDR3 extends over 13 amino acids. Germline assignment: CDR1 MNHEY and CDR2 SVGAGI. The chain's CDR3 is CASSRDRVNIQYF. Here the CDR3 DNA reads TGTGCCAGCAGTCGGGACAGGGTAAACATTCAGTACTTC.

The table lists this clonotype with a few counts. The chain is built from TRBV19 and TRBJ2-1; D ambiguous. Germline V gene sequence: CDR1 LNHDA, CDR2 SQIVND (reference sequence). The CDR3 loop spans 13 amino acids. Trimming stripped 3 bases from V and 12 bases from J, with 15 bases between. The DNA for the CDR3 is TGTGCCAGTAGTATGGGCTCCGGCGCCGGGCAGTTCTTC. Translated: CASSMGSGAGQFF. The full variable domain, with the rest looked up from reference TRBV19 and TRBJ2-1, is DGGITQSPKYLFRKEGQNVTLSCEQNLNHDAMYWYRQDPGQGLRLIYYSQIVNDFQKGDIAEGYSVSREKKESFPLTVTSAQKNPTAFYLCASSMGSGAGQFFGPGTRLTVL.

The V gene is TRBV25-1, the J gene TRBJ1-1; 7 bases are a match to TRBD1. CDR1 MGHDK and CDR2 SYGVNS come from the germline V gene. The CDR3 sequence is 12 residues long. V lost 8 bases to trimming and J lost 8 bases; unmatched junction nucleotides: 8. The DNA of the CDR3 is TGTGCCAGCGGGTGGACAGGCCGAGAAGCTTTCTTT. Translation: CASGWTGREAFF.

This chain connects TRBV28 to TRBJ2-7, with TRBD2 identical over 7 bases. CDR3 size: 14 residues. V shed 9 bases, J shed 4 bases, and the junction held 12 bases outside the gene matches. From germline, CDR1 is MDHEN and CDR2 SYDVKM. The CDR3: CASQRGSSTYEQYF. CDR3 sequence (DNA): TGTGCCAGTCAGCGGGGTAGTAGCACATACGAGCAGTACTTC.

The CDR3 sequence: CASTLDSGKTGELFF. CDR3 coding DNA: TGTGCCAGCACCCTGGACAGCGGGAAGACCGGGGAGCTGTTTTTT. The J gene is TRBJ2-2, the V gene TRBV2; possible D gene TRBD2, 7 bases. This CDR3 is built from 15 residues. V was clipped by 7 bases and J by 5 bases, with 17 bases between them. CDR1 SNHLY and CDR2 FYNNEI come from the germline V gene.

This clonotype came up a few times. V usage is TRBV10-3 and J usage is TRBJ2-3; TRBD2 is a possible D gene (5 bases). The germline V and J ends were trimmed by 5 bases and 1 base, with 13 bases remaining between them. Germline V gene lookup returns CDR1 ENHRY and CDR2 SYGVKD. This CDR3 has 15 amino acids. The DNA of the CDR3 is TGTGCCATCAGTTCCCTAGAGGGCCGCACAGATACGCAGTATTTT. It yields the protein CAISSLEGRTDTQYF.

Many counts were recorded for this clonotype. J is TRBJ2-5 and V is TRBV7-9; D gene unclear. V was trimmed by 1 base and J by 3 bases, leaving 12 bases between them. The CDR3 loop spans 15 amino acids. The germline V gene encodes CDR1 SEHNR and CDR2 FQNEAQ (reference sequence). As DNA, the CDR3 is TGTGCCAGCAGCTTAGTTGGCCTTTCAAAAGAGACCCAGTACTTC. Its protein is CASSLVGLSKETQYF.

The chain joins TRBV7-9 to TRBJ1-1; tentative D call: TRBD1 (6 bases). V lost 8 bases, J lost 5 bases, and 18 bases lay in between. The germline V gene encodes CDR1 SEHNR and CDR2 FQNEAQ (reference sequence). The CDR3 has 14 residues. CDR3: CASRASGGRTEAFF. DNA of the CDR3: TGTGCCAGCCGCGCCTCCGGGGGGCGGACTGAAGCTTTCTTT. Filled out from reference TRBV7-9 and TRBJ1-1, the complete variable domain reads DTGVSQNPRHKITKRGQNVTFRCDPISEHNRLYWYRQTLGQGPEFLTYFQNEAQLEKSRLLSDRFSAERPKGSFSTLEIQRTEQGDSAMYLCASRASGGRTEAFFGQGTRLTVV.

This sequence joins TRBV7-8 and TRBJ2-3; D may be TRBD2 (6 bases). Trimming left V 5 bases short and J 3 bases short, with 15 bases between. CDR3 length: 15 amino acids. From germline, CDR1 is SGHVS and CDR2 FQNEAQ. CDR3: CASSPNRGRTDTQYF. DNA for the CDR3: TGTGCCAGCAGCCCCAATCGGGGGAGGACAGATACGCAGTATTTT.

This clonotype appeared a few times. V and J are TRBV6-5 and TRBJ2-2; TRBD2 might be the D (7 bases). Per the germline V gene, CDR1 is MNHEY and CDR2 is SVGAGI. The CDR3 totals 17 residues. The V end lost 2 bases, the J end lost 0 bases, and 13 bases lay between the germline ends. The CDR3 coding sequence is TGTGCCAGCAGTTACAACGGGGGGCGTTCGAACACCGGGGAGCTGTTTTTT. It codes for CASSYNGGRSNTGELFF.

This clonotype was counted between two and nine times. This rearrangement joins TRBV14 to TRBJ2-3, with D possibly matching TRBD2 (6 bases). V dropped 2 bases and J dropped 3 bases, with 9 bases sitting between them. Germline assignment: CDR1 SGHDN and CDR2 FVKESK. CDR3 length equals 14 residues. Here the CDR3 DNA reads TGTGCCAGCAGCCAACCGGGAGAAACAGATACGCAGTATTTT. It encodes CASSQPGETDTQYF. The full variable domain, rest sourced from reference TRBV14 and TRBJ2-3, is EAGVTQFPSHSVIEKGQTVTLRCDPISGHDNLYWYRRVMGKEIKFLLHFVKESKQDESGMPNNRFLAERTGGTYSTLKVQPAELEDSGVYFCASSQPGETDTQYFGPGTRLTVL.

The V and J genes are TRBV5-4 and TRBJ2-3; 8 bases line up with TRBD1. There are 14 residues in the CDR3. Germline values: CDR1 SGHNT, CDR2 YYREEE (reference sequence). The ends lost 6 bases at V and 6 bases at J; junction bases unmatched: 9. The DNA of the CDR3 is TGTGCCAGCACCTCACGAGACAGGGGCGATACGCAGTATTTT. Its protein product is CASTSRDRGDTQYF.

This chain joins TRBV5-4 and TRBJ2-3; 11 nucleotides agree with TRBD2. CDR3 length: 16 amino acids. Germline V gene data show CDR1 as SGHNT and CDR2 as YYREEE (reference sequence). The trim removed 1 base at V and 6 bases at J, leaving 7 bases unmatched. The CDR3 DNA sequence: TGTGCCAGCAGCTTGAGGCTAGCGGGGGGTTCCGATACGCAGTATTTT. Its translation: CASSLRLAGGSDTQYF.

With regard to this clonotype: A read error may produce the germline difference seen at one junction end. The chain uses TRBV4-1 and TRBJ2-7; tentatively, D is TRBD2 (6 bases). This CDR3 contains 15 residues. Germline assignment: CDR1 MGHRA and CDR2 YSYEKL. This CDR3 is CASSQDRGGSNEQYF. The CDR3 DNA reads as TGCGCCAGCAGCCAAGATCGGGGAGGCTCCAACGAGCAGTACTTC.

The table lists this clonotype with many counts. At one end, the junction sequence differs from germline, possibly due to a read error. This chain uses TRBV7-2 with TRBJ2-5, with D possibly being TRBD1 or TRBD2 (5 bases each). The CDR3 runs 13 residues. Germline CDR1 SGHTA, CDR2 FQGNSA. The CDR3 bases are TGTGCCAGCAGCCAATCGCTGGGGGAGATCCAGTACTTC. It is translated as CASSQSLGEIQYF.

The J gene is TRBJ2-1, the V gene TRBV7-9; 10 bases are shared with TRBD2. Unmatched junction bases numbered 20, after V lost 6 bases and J lost 15 bases. Per the germline V gene, CDR1 is SEHNR and CDR2 is FQNEAQ (reference sequence). The CDR3 loop spans 16 amino acids. The DNA of the CDR3 is TGTGCCAGCAGTCAACACTTACTAGCGGGGTCGGTTTCTGGGTTCTTC. Encoded protein: CASSQHLLAGSVSGFF. The full variable domain, in which reference TRBV7-9 and TRBJ2-1 provide the parts outside the CDR3, is DTGVSQNPRHKITKRGQNVTFRCDPISEHNRLYWYRQTLGQGPEFLTYFQNEAQLEKSRLLSDRFSAERPKGSFSTLEIQRTEQGDSAMYLCASSQHLLAGSVSGFFGPGTRLTVL.

This clonotype was found a few times. V is TRBV7-9 and J is TRBJ2-1, with TRBD1 identical over 9 bases. This CDR3 is built from 15 residues. Germline V gene sequence: CDR1 SEHNR, CDR2 FQNEAQ (reference sequence). V lost 5 bases and J lost 8; bases outside the gene matches: 10. The CDR3: CASSRRDRVGDEQFF. The CDR3 coding sequence is TGTGCCAGCAGCCGCCGGGACAGGGTTGGCGATGAGCAGTTCTTC. The entire variable domain, with the rest obtained from reference TRBV7-9 and TRBJ2-1, is as follows: DTGVSQNPRHKITKRGQNVTFRCDPISEHNRLYWYRQTLGQGPEFLTYFQNEAQLEKSRLLSDRFSAERPKGSFSTLEIQRTEQGDSAMYLCASSRRDRVGDEQFFGPGTRLTVL.

The V gene is TRBV5-4, the J gene TRBJ2-3; D unclear. V was clipped by 4 bases and J by 2 bases, with 11 bases between them. The germline CDR1 and CDR2 sequences are SGHNT and YYREEE (reference sequence). CDR3 length: 14 residues. The CDR3 loop reads CASSAAQYTDTQYF. CDR3 coding DNA: TGTGCCAGCAGCGCGGCACAATACACAGATACGCAGTATTTT.

This clonotype was counted only a few times. The chain carries TRBV7-9 and TRBJ2-1; no clear D. The length of the CDR3 is 13 residues. Germline V lookup: CDR1 SEHNR, CDR2 FQNEAQ (reference sequence). V dropped 3 bases and J dropped 5 bases, with 8 bases sitting between them. The CDR3 region is CASSFDPHNEQFF. The DNA for the CDR3 is TGTGCCAGCAGCTTTGATCCCCACAATGAGCAGTTCTTC.

The chain joins TRBV20-1 to TRBJ2-1; 10 nucleotides line up with TRBD2. Germline V gene sequence: CDR1 DFQATT, CDR2 SNEGSKA (reference sequence). This CDR3 has 15 amino acids. With V trimmed by 0 bases and J by 7 bases, 6 bases remained unmatched. CDR3 protein: CSARDFKLAGNEQFF. CDR3 DNA sequence: TGCAGTGCTAGAGATTTTAAACTAGCGGGGAATGAGCAGTTCTTC.

The rearrangement uses TRBV4-3 and TRBJ2-7, with a weak D call TRBD1 (5 bases). This CDR3 contains 15 residues. The V end lost 0 bases, the J end lost 5 bases, and 14 bases lay between the germline ends. Germline CDR1 LGHNA, CDR2 YSLEER. CDR3 residues: CASSQEGRAENEQYF. As DNA, the CDR3 is TGCGCCAGCAGCCAAGAAGGCAGGGCGGAAAACGAGCAGTACTTC.

This clonotype was found many times. The rearrangement links TRBV7-2 to TRBJ2-5; D gene unclear. Trimming stripped 6 bases from V and 3 bases from J, with 14 bases between. Germline V gives CDR1 SGHTA, CDR2 FQGNSA. The CDR3 has 14 residues. CDR3 in DNA: TGTGCCAGCAGTCTGTCGTGGGCGGAAGAGACCCAGTACTTC. It encodes CASSLSWAEETQYF.

This clonotype was detected only a few times. The rearrangement uses TRBV4-1 and TRBJ1-2; tentatively, D is TRBD1 (5 bases). Trimming cost V 3 bases and J 4 bases, with 9 bases left between them. The CDR3 extends over 13 amino acids. Germline V gives CDR1 MGHRA, CDR2 YSYEKL. The CDR3 sequence is CASSHLGTYGYTF. CDR3 bases: TGCGCCAGCAGCCACCTTGGGACCTATGGCTACACCTTC.

This clonotype has a handful of counts. V and J are TRBV6-5 and TRBJ2-3; perhaps TRBD2 as D (5 bases). Germline V gene data show CDR1 as MNHEY and CDR2 as SVGAGI. The CDR3 spans 14 residues. Deletions cut 5 bases from V and 4 bases from J, with 13 bases between. The CDR3 DNA follows: TGTGCCAGCAGTAACCGAGGAGGCCCAGATACGCAGTATTTT. Amino acids: CASSNRGGPDTQYF.

This clonotype was recorded once. The chain employs TRBV12-3 or TRBV12-4 and TRBJ2-3; D gene ambiguous. CDR3 length equals 14 residues. V was clipped by 4 bases and J by 6 bases, with 14 bases between them. In DNA form, the CDR3 reads TGTGCCAGCAGTTGGTTGGGCCTAACGGATACGCAGTATTTT. It codes for CASSWLGLTDTQYF.